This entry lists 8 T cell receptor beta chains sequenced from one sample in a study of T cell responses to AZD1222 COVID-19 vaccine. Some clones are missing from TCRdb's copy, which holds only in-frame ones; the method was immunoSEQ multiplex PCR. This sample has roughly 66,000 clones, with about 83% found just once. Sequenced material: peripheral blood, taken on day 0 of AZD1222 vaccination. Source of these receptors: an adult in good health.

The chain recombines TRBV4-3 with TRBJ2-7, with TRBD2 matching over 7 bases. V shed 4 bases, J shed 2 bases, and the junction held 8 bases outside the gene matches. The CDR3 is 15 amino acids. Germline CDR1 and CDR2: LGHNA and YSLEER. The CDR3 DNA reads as TGCGCCAGCAGCCGAGGGGAGGGGAATACCTACGAGCAGTACTTC. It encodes CASSRGEGNTYEQYF.

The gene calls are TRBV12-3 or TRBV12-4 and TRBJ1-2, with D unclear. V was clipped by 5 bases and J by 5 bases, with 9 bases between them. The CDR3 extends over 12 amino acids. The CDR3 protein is CASSLDKYGYTF. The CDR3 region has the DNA TGTGCCAGCAGTCTAGACAAGTATGGCTACACCTTC.

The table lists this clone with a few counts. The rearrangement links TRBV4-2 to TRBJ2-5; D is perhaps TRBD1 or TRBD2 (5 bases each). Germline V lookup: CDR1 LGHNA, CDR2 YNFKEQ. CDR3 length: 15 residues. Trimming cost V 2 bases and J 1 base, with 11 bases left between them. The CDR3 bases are TGTGCCAGCAGCCAACGAGGGGAGATCCAAGAGACCCAGTACTTC. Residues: CASSQRGEIQETQYF.

The CDR3 region has the DNA TGTGCCAGTAGTACCCCGTACCAGGACACCTCAGATACGCAGTATTTT. Its translation is CASSTPYQDTSDTQYF. The chain combines TRBV19 with TRBJ2-3, with D possibly matching TRBD1 (5 bases). V lost 4 bases and J 4 bases, leaving 18 bases between the germline ends. Germline assignment: CDR1 LNHDA and CDR2 SQIVND (reference sequence). The CDR3 sequence is 16 residues long. The full variable domain, with the rest looked up from reference TRBV19 and TRBJ2-3, is DGGITQSPKYLFRKEGQNVTLSCEQNLNHDAMYWYRQDPGQGLRLIYYSQIVNDFQKGDIAEGYSVSREKKESFPLTVTSAQKNPTAFYLCASSTPYQDTSDTQYFGPGTRLTVL.

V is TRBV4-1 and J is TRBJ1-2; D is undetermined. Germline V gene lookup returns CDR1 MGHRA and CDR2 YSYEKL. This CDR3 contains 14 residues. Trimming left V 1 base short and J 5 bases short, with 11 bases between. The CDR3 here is CASSQVPGTYGYTF. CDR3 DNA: TGCGCCAGCAGCCAAGTTCCGGGTACATATGGCTACACCTTC.

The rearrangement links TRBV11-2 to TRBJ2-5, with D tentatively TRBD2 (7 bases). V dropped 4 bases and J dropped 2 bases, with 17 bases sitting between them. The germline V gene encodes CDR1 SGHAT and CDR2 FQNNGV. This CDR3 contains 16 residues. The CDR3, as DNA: TGTGCCAGCAGCTCCCCTAGGGGGGGGGTACAAGAGACCCAGTACTTC. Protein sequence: CASSSPRGGVQETQYF.

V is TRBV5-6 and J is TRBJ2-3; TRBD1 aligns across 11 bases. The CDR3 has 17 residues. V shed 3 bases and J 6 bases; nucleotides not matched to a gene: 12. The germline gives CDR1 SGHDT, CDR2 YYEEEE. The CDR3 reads CASSSYPGQGVWDTQYF. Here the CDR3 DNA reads TGTGCCAGCAGCTCCTATCCGGGACAGGGGGTGTGGGATACGCAGTATTTT.

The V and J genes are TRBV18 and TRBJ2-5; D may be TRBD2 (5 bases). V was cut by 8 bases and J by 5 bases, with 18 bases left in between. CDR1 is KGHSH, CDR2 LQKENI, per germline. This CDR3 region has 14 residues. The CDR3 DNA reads TGTGCCAGCCCTCGGACGGACTTTATGGAGACCCAGTACTTC. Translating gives CASPRTDFMETQYF. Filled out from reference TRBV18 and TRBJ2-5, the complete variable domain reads NAGVMQNPRHLVRRRGQEARLRCSPMKGHSHVYWYRQLPEEGLKFMVYLQKENIIDESGMPKERFSAEFPKEGPSILRIQQVVRGDSAAYFCASPRTDFMETQYFGPGTRLLVL.